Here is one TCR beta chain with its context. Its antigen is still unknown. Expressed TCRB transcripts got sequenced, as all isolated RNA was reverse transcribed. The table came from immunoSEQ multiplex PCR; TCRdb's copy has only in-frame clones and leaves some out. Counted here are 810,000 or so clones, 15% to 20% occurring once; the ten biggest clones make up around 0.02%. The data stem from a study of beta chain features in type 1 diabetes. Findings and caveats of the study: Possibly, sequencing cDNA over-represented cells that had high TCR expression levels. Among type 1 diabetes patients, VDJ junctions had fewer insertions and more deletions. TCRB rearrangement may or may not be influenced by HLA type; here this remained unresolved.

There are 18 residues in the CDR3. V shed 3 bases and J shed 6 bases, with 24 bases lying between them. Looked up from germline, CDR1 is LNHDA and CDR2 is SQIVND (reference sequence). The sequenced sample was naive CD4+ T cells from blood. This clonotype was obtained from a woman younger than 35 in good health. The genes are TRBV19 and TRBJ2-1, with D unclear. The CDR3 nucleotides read TGTGCCAGTAGTATTTCTTCCGTCGGGCCTCGAGTGATCAATGAGCAGTTCTTC. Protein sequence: CASSISSVGPRVINEQFF.